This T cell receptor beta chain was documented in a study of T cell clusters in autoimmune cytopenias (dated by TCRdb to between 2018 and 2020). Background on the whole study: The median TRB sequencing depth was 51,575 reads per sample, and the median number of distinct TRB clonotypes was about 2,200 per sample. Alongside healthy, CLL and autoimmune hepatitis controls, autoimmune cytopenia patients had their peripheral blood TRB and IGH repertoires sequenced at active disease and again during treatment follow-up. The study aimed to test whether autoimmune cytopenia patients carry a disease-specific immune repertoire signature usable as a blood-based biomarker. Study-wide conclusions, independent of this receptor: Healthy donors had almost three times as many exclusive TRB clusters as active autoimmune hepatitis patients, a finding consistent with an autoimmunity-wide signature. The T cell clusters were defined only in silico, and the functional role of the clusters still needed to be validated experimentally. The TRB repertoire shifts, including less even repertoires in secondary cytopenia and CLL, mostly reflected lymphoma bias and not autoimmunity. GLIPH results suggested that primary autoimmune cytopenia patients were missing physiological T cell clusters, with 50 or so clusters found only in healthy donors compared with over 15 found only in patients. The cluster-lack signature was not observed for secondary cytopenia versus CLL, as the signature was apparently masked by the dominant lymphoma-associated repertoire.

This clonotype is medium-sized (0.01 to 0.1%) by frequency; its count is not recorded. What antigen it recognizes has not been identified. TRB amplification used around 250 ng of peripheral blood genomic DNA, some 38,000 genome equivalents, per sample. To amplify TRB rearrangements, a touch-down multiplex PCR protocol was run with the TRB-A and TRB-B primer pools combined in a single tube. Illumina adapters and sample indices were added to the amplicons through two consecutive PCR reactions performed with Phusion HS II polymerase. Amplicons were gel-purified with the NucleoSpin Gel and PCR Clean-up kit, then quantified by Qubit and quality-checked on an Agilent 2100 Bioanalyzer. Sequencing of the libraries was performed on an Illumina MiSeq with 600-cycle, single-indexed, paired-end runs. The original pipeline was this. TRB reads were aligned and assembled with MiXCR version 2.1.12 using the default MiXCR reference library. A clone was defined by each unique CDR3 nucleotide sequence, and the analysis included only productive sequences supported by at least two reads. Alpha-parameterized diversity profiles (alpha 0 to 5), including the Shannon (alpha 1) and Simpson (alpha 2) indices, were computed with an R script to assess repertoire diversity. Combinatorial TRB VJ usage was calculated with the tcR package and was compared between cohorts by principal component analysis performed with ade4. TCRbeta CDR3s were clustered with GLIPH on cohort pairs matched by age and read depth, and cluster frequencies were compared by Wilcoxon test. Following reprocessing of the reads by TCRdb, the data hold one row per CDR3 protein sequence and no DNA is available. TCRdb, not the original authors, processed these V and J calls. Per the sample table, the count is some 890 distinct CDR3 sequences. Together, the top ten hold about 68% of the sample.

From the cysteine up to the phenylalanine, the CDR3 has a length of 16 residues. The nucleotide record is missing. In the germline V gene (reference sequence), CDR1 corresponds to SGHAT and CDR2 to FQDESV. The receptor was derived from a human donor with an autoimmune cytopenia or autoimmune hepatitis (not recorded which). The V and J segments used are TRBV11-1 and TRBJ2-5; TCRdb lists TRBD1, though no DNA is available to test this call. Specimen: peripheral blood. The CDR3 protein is CASSFQGVVNRETQYF.